This paragraph covers one T cell receptor beta chain sequence. Its antigen is not yet known. Within one base of it there is no much larger clone, and no base qualities were kept. The donors were healthy, HIV-negative adults with no recently reported acute infections or vaccinations. Every donor was a Caucasian adult residing in Nashville, Tennessee, USA. CD4+ T cells were enriched by magnetic negative selection, after which naive cells were positively selected on CD45RA and the negative fraction was taken as the memory subset. After blood collection by leukapheresis, PBMCs were isolated using Ficoll-Histopaque density gradient centrifugation and then cryopreserved in the vapor phase of liquid nitrogen. Analytical flow cytometry was used to check the purity and quantity of every magnetically sorted T cell population. From each sorted fraction, genomic DNA was isolated and quantified by UV absorbance on a Nanodrop 2000c.

TCR CDR3 regions were amplified from genomic DNA by multiplex PCR using the deep immunoSEQ assay. Extracted genomic DNA from each cell subset was distributed evenly across all wells of several immunoSEQ 96-well plates, and each plate was treated as a replicate. Each replicate PCR for sorted subsets received roughly 0.2 ug genomic DNA, equal to about 30,000 T cell genomes. Purified libraries were measured with a Qubit 3.0 fluorometer, size-checked on a Bioanalyzer 2100, and measured again with the KAPA Library Quantification kit. Every immunoSEQ 96-well plate was sequenced on a separate single-read 150-cycle Illumina NextSeq 550 flow cell. The authors processed their data as follows. Because only junctional sequences without quality scores were contained in the immunoSEQ output, filtering matching that applied to full-length reads could not be performed. Sequences were annotated with PyIR, a Python wrapper for IgBLAST v1.9, and V/J genes and CDR3 were assigned using IMGT germline references. Any read was removed if the V/J assignment was weak (E-value above 1e-6), the CDR3 was missing, or the read contained stop codons, out-of-frame junctions, or ambiguous translated residues. V3J clonotypes were defined as sequences sharing an identical inferred V gene, J gene, and CDR3 amino acid sequence. Percentage overlap between repertoires was calculated by dividing the number of shared unique clonotypes by the size of the smaller repertoire. RTK rarefaction, the Chao1 estimator, and Recon v2.1 estimates of unobserved clonotypes were used to assess repertoire richness. Generation probabilities for all TCRbeta clonotypes obtained by the gDNA method from a handful of donors were computed using OLGA. TCRdb took over this immuneACCESS table, retaining in-frame rearrangements with V and J assigned. Such tables are incomplete; in checked studies, under half of the missing clones stem from an unresolved V gene, and the remainder is unexplained. V, J and clone size are taken as reported in that table, and D and trimming were inferred from the DNA itself. A total of about 1.5 million clones appear in this sample, roughly 96% of them only once. Roughly 1.1% of the sample comes from the top ten.

The germline V gene (reference sequence) yields SGHNT for CDR1 and YYREEE for CDR2. Inclusive of the bounding cysteine and phenylalanine, the CDR3 is 14 residues long. Only the CDR3 DNA is retained, 42 bases long and in frame from the first base. V lost 5 bases and J lost 5 bases; the stretch between them is 16 bases long. The data derive from a study of shared clonotypes between healthy human individuals (dated by TCRdb to 2020 to 2022). In the study overall: The cohort included a few men and two women between 18 and 49 years of age. Per donor, three plates each were used for CD4 naive and CD4 memory, two for CD8 naive, and one for CD8 memory. To estimate repertoire size and how much clonotype sharing occurs between individuals, the study deeply sequenced the blood TCR repertoires of 5 or 6 healthy adults. Libraries were prepared and TCR repertoires were sequenced by different laboratories using diverse techniques, in order to increase sequencing depth and limit assay-specific biases. Leukapheresis yielded between about 0.94 and 8.9 billion PBMCs per donor.

The study at large found these results: Only blood was sampled, and tissue TCR repertoires likely differ from those in blood. Incomplete sequencing was indicated by rarefaction of sorted-subset datasets, despite the large sequencing depth. The genetic and exposure-history diversity represented was limited by the small number of donors. Pairwise subsampling indicated that sequencing depth was expected to affect the degree of clonotype sharing among donors. Compared with non-shared clonotypes, clonotypes shared by all four sorted-subset donors had higher generation probabilities. Naive subsets generally had larger estimated clonotype richness than memory subsets did. Sharing across a few donors was observed for about 5% of naive CD4, over 3% of naive CD8, 2.3% of memory CD4, and about 0.38% of memory CD8 clonotypes.

The receptor comes from a young man in good health. Sequencing was performed on naive CD4+ T cells sorted from blood. In the paper's terms, the cell subset or site label means: CD45RA+ positively selected. The chain couples TRBV5-4 to TRBJ2-5; the D segment could be TRBD1, given 6 matching bases. At the DNA level, the sequence is TGTGCCAGCAGAATTACAGGGTCGGGGGAGACCCAGTACTTC. It codes for CASRITGSGETQYF.